Shown below are 22 T cell receptor beta chains from a single sample sequenced in a study of cytomegalovirus exposure and HLA in healthy donors. The table came from immunoSEQ multiplex PCR; TCRdb's copy has only in-frame clones and leaves some out. The sample has roughly 50,000 clones, roughly 93% seen once. The specimen was PBMCs. Receptor source: a woman in her late teens or twenties in good health and CMV-seropositive.

V gene TRBV11-2 combines with J gene TRBJ2-1; 10 bases line up with TRBD2. V shed 6 bases, J shed 9 bases, and the junction held 11 bases outside the gene matches. CDR1 and CDR2 from the germline V gene are SGHAT and FQNNGV. The CDR3 loop spans 15 amino acids. DNA for the CDR3: TGTGCCAGCAGGGCTAGCGGGGGCAGGCCATCTGAGCAGTTCTTC. This translates into CASRASGGRPSEQFF.

The V gene is TRBV19, the J gene TRBJ2-7; D is possibly TRBD1 (5 bases). The V gene's germline CDR1 is LNHDA and CDR2 SQIVND (reference sequence). V was cut by 5 bases and J by 6 bases, with 17 bases left in between. The CDR3 runs to 14 residues. The CDR3 DNA follows: TGTGCCAGTAGTCCGGGCCAGGGTTGGGGCGAGCAGTACTTC. Its protein is CASSPGQGWGEQYF. The full variable domain, completed using reference TRBV19 and TRBJ2-7, is DGGITQSPKYLFRKEGQNVTLSCEQNLNHDAMYWYRQDPGQGLRLIYYSQIVNDFQKGDIAEGYSVSREKKESFPLTVTSAQKNPTAFYLCASSPGQGWGEQYFGPGTRLTVT.

The J gene is TRBJ2-5, the V gene TRBV19, with TRBD1 matching over 9 bases. J gave up 1 base and V 5 bases, and 5 bases lay outside the gene matches. Germline V gives CDR1 LNHDA, CDR2 SQIVND (reference sequence). This CDR3 contains 15 residues. CDR3 sequence reads: CASSRDRAFQETQYF. CDR3 DNA sequence: TGTGCCAGTAGTCGGGACAGGGCCTTCCAAGAGACCCAGTACTTC.

The chain recombines TRBV27 with TRBJ2-3; D is undetermined. This CDR3 comprises 11 residues. Germline loops: CDR1 MNHEY, CDR2 SMNVEV (reference sequence). Deletions cut 6 bases from V and 6 bases from J, with 7 bases between. This chain's CDR3 is CASSRGDTQYF. In nucleotides, the CDR3 is TGTGCCAGCAGCCGAGGCGATACGCAGTATTTT.

The V call is TRBV19, the J call TRBJ1-1, with TRBD1 matching over 9 bases. This CDR3 comprises 12 residues. J gave up 5 bases and V 6 bases, and 1 base lay outside the gene matches. Germline CDR1 reads LNHDA; CDR2 reads SQIVND (reference sequence). CDR3 in amino acids: CASRGTGTEAFF. CDR3 nucleotides: TGTGCCAGTAGGGGGACAGGGACTGAAGCTTTCTTT.

V is TRBV5-1 and J is TRBJ2-7; TRBD1 agrees at 10 bases. The V segment lost 4 bases and the J segment 3 bases; nucleotides outside the gene matches: 7. The CDR3 consists of 15 residues. The V gene's germline CDR1 is SGHRS and CDR2 YFSETQ. The CDR3 loop reads CASSIKDRGDYEQYF. DNA of the CDR3: TGCGCCAGCAGCATAAAGGACAGGGGGGACTACGAGCAGTACTTC. Looking up the rest from reference TRBV5-1 and TRBJ2-7 gives the full variable domain: KAGVTQTPRYLIKTRGQQVTLSCSPISGHRSVSWYQQTPGQGLQFLFEYFSETQRNKGNFPGRFSGRQFSNSRSEMNVSTLELGDSALYLCASSIKDRGDYEQYFGPGTRLTVT.

V and J are TRBV20-1 and TRBJ2-1; D remains unclear. CDR1 and CDR2 (germline): DFQATT, SNEGSKA (reference sequence). The CDR3 has 10 residues. V was trimmed by 6 bases and J by 4 bases, leaving 4 bases between them. CDR3 nucleotide sequence: TGCAGTGCCCTGTACAATGAGCAGTTCTTC. Translation gives CSALYNEQFF.

The chain combines TRBV19 with TRBJ1-1; 11 bases line up with TRBD1. The CDR3 runs 14 residues. Germline trimming cut 7 bases from V and 9 bases from J; bases unmatched to any gene: 10. CDR1 and CDR2 (germline): LNHDA, SQIVND (reference sequence). The DNA for the CDR3 is TGTGCCAGTAACCCTGGACAGGGGGCGGCCAAAGCTTTCTTT. It yields the protein CASNPGQGAAKAFF.

The chain couples TRBV6-4 to TRBJ2-2, with D possibly being TRBD1 (5 bases). V lost 3 bases, J lost 4 bases, and 9 bases lay in between. This CDR3 region has 14 residues. Germline values: CDR1 MRHNA, CDR2 SNTAGT. The chain's CDR3 is CASSEGQRTGELFF. CDR3 nucleotides: TGTGCCAGCAGTGAAGGACAACGCACCGGGGAGCTGTTTTTT.

The chain's CDR3 is CASSILTGNTEAFF. CDR3 sequence (DNA): TGTGCCAGTAGTATCCTCACAGGGAACACTGAAGCTTTCTTT. The chain is built from TRBV19 and TRBJ1-1; a possible D gene is TRBD1 (5 bases). CDR1 and CDR2 (germline): LNHDA, SQIVND (reference sequence). This CDR3 is built from 14 residues. The V end was cut by 3 bases, the J end by 1 base, with 9 bases between.

V gene TRBV19 combines with J gene TRBJ1-3, with a possible D match to TRBD1 (5 bases). The CDR3 runs 16 residues. Germline V gene lookup returns CDR1 LNHDA and CDR2 SQIVND (reference sequence). V lost 4 bases and J 7 bases, leaving 20 bases between the germline ends. For the CDR3, the DNA is TGTGCCAGTAGTACAAGCGGGACTGGGCTAAGGAACACCATATATTTT. This sequence encodes CASSTSGTGLRNTIYF.

The CDR3 region has the DNA TGTGCCAGCAGCTTAGGGATAAGCGGGGGACTACTCACAGATACGCAGTATTTT. Its protein product is CASSLGISGGLLTDTQYF. The V call is TRBV11-2, the J call TRBJ2-3; 8 nucleotides agree with TRBD2. J was trimmed by 2 bases and V by 1 base; bases with no gene match: 11. The CDR3 is made up of 18 amino acids. Per the germline V gene, CDR1 is SGHAT and CDR2 is FQNNGV.

The chain carries TRBV6-4 and TRBJ2-5, with 11 bases identical to TRBD2. This CDR3 comprises 15 residues. Unmatched junction bases numbered 7, after V lost 5 bases and J lost 5 bases. The germline gives CDR1 MRHNA, CDR2 SNTAGT. CDR3 residues: CASSLTSGAGETQYF. The CDR3 DNA reads TGTGCCAGCAGTTTGACTAGCGGGGCCGGCGAGACCCAGTACTTC.

The CDR3 DNA follows: TGTGCCAGCAGTTGGGACAGGCGGAACACTGAAGCTTTCTTT. It codes for CASSWDRRNTEAFF. The gene calls are TRBV27 and TRBJ1-1, with 8 bases aligning to TRBD1. The CDR3 totals 14 residues. Germline CDR1 MNHEY, CDR2 SMNVEV (reference sequence). V dropped 4 bases and J dropped 1; count of bases not matched to a gene: 2.

This clone was counted once. The V gene is TRBV12-5, the J gene TRBJ2-1, with TRBD2 matching 12 bases. CDR1 is LGHNT and CDR2 is FRNRAP in the germline V gene. The V segment lost 1 base and the J segment 4 bases; nucleotides outside the gene matches: 5. This CDR3 is 17 amino acids long. The CDR3 coding sequence is TGTGCTAGTGGTTTGGGCCGGACTAGCGGGGATTACAATGAGCAGTTCTTC. The encoded protein is CASGLGRTSGDYNEQFF.

The chain uses TRBV7-9 and TRBJ1-3; D is undetermined. Germline loops: CDR1 SEHNR, CDR2 FQNEAQ (reference sequence). The CDR3 consists of 16 residues. Trimming left V 2 bases short and J 0 bases short, with 11 bases between. The CDR3 reads CASSLSGTSSGNTIYF. Here the CDR3 DNA reads TGTGCCAGCAGCTTATCGGGTACAAGCTCTGGAAACACCATATATTTT.

The chain links TRBV13 to TRBJ1-5; no clear D. Per germline, CDR1 PRHDT and CDR2 FYEKMQ (reference sequence). The CDR3 runs 14 residues. Trimming shortened V by 5 bases and J by 0 bases, and 8 bases separated the two germline ends. The CDR3 sequence is CASSLAGSNQPQHF. CDR3 nucleotide sequence: TGTGCCAGCAGCCTCGCGGGTAGCAATCAGCCCCAGCATTTT.

V is TRBV7-2 and J is TRBJ2-5; TRBD1 matches at 10 bases. Losses at the gene ends were 3 bases for V and 5 bases for J; bases not matched to a gene: 3. The CDR3 is made up of 14 amino acids. Germline CDR1 and CDR2: SGHTA and FQGNSA. The CDR3 loop reads CASSLGQGMETQYF. CDR3 DNA: TGTGCCAGCAGCTTGGGACAGGGGATGGAGACCCAGTACTTC.

This clone was detected once. This chain links TRBV6-5 with TRBJ1-4, with 7 bases that match TRBD1. The CDR3 has 14 residues. The J segment lost 8 bases and the V segment lost 4 bases, leaving 7 bases of the junction unmatched. Germline CDR1 MNHEY, CDR2 SVGAGI. The CDR3 region has the DNA TGTGCCAGCAGTTCACAGGGGATTTGGGAAAAACTGTTTTTT. This sequence encodes CASSSQGIWEKLFF.

This chain connects TRBV19 to TRBJ1-2; no definite D call. The CDR3 totals 14 residues. The V and J ends lost 5 bases and 4 bases respectively, with 14 bases between them. Germline-derived CDR1 and CDR2 are LNHDA and SQIVND (reference sequence). Here the CDR3 reads CASSPERRSYGYTF. The CDR3 DNA sequence: TGTGCCAGTAGTCCAGAGCGGCGGAGCTATGGCTACACCTTC. The entire variable domain, with the rest obtained from reference TRBV19 and TRBJ1-2, is as follows: DGGITQSPKYLFRKEGQNVTLSCEQNLNHDAMYWYRQDPGQGLRLIYYSQIVNDFQKGDIAEGYSVSREKKESFPLTVTSAQKNPTAFYLCASSPERRSYGYTFGSGTRLTVV.

The chain is built from TRBV9 and TRBJ1-5; no clear D gene. Trimming took 2 bases from V and 0 from J, leaving 9 bases between them. CDR1 is SGDLS, CDR2 YYNGEE, per germline. The CDR3 spans 15 residues. The chain's CDR3 is CASSVGSDSNQPQHF. In nucleotides, the CDR3 is TGTGCCAGCAGCGTGGGTAGCGATAGCAATCAGCCCCAGCATTTT.

This clone was seen a handful of times. This sequence joins TRBV5-1 and TRBJ1-1; no definite D call. V lost 4 bases and J 3 bases, leaving 13 bases between the germline ends. Germline CDR1 SGHRS, CDR2 YFSETQ. The CDR3 extends over 14 amino acids. The CDR3 DNA reads TGCGCCAGCAGCAAGCTCGGGTTGCACACTGAAGCTTTCTTT. Protein sequence: CASSKLGLHTEAFF.